The 18 T cell receptor beta chains reported below all come from one sample, sequenced in a study of blood T cell repertoires in COVID-19. Assay used: immunoSEQ multiplex PCR; TCRdb lists only in-frame clones, some missing. The data contain 250,000 to 350,000 clones, about 88% of them singletons. Sequencing was done on a sample of PBMCs or T cells enriched from blood (not recorded which). The receptors stem from a woman aged 45-65 years who had recovered from COVID-19.

J is TRBJ2-7 and V is TRBV19; 9 nucleotides line up with TRBD1. The CDR3 length is 13 residues. Germline CDR1 reads LNHDA; CDR2 reads SQIVND (reference sequence). V was clipped by 4 bases and J by 5 bases; unmatched bases: 3. The CDR3 reads CASSTDRGDEQYF. As DNA, the CDR3 is TGTGCCAGTAGTACGGACAGGGGCGACGAGCAGTACTTC. Combining the CDR3 with reference TRBV19 and TRBJ2-7 gives the whole variable domain DGGITQSPKYLFRKEGQNVTLSCEQNLNHDAMYWYRQDPGQGLRLIYYSQIVNDFQKGDIAEGYSVSREKKESFPLTVTSAQKNPTAFYLCASSTDRGDEQYFGPGTRLTVT.

V gene TRBV24-1 combines with J gene TRBJ1-5, with a tentative D call TRBD1 (6 bases). Per the germline V gene, CDR1 is KGHDR and CDR2 is SFDVKD. The CDR3 sequence is 16 residues long. Trimming removed 3 bases at V and 0 bases at J, with 11 bases between. CDR3 sequence reads: CATSDTGHYSNQPQHF. CDR3 DNA sequence: TGTGCCACCAGTGATACGGGACATTATAGCAATCAGCCCCAGCATTTT.

This rearrangement joins TRBV20-1 to TRBJ2-7, with a weak D call TRBD2 (6 bases). The CDR3 spans 10 residues. Germline CDR1 is DFQATT and CDR2 is SNEGSKA (reference sequence). Trimming cost V 2 bases and J 12 bases, with 11 bases left between them. The CDR3 sequence: CSARPGDPYF. For the CDR3, the DNA is TGCAGTGCTAGACCGGGGGATCCGTACTTC.

The chain joins TRBV9 to TRBJ2-1; 9 bases are shared with TRBD1. This CDR3 is built from 16 residues. Germline CDR1 is SGDLS and CDR2 is YYNGEE. V lost 1 base to trimming and J lost 6 bases; unmatched junction nucleotides: 8. The CDR3 is CASSVRGTGRINEQFF. The CDR3 DNA is TGTGCCAGCAGCGTAAGAGGGACAGGGAGAATCAATGAGCAGTTCTTC.

The chain joins TRBV2 to TRBJ2-1, with 12 positions matching TRBD2. Germline V CDR1 and CDR2: SNHLY, FYNNEI. This CDR3 comprises 18 residues. After removal of 6 bases from V and 0 bases from J, the junction contained 9 bases not matched to a gene. As DNA, the CDR3 is TGTGCCAGCAGCGCGCAACAACTAGCGGGGGGCTCCTACAATGAGCAGTTCTTC. Its translation: CASSAQQLAGGSYNEQFF.

V is TRBV29-1 and J is TRBJ2-7; D perhaps matches TRBD2 (6 bases). Looked up from germline, CDR1 is SQVTM and CDR2 is ANQGSEA. There are 13 residues in the CDR3. Trimming cost V 4 bases and J 0 bases, with 10 bases left between them. The CDR3 loop reads CSVVRTTSYEQYF. CDR3 DNA sequence: TGCAGCGTTGTTAGGACTACCTCCTACGAGCAGTACTTC.

This chain joins TRBV28 and TRBJ1-5; the D gene is possibly TRBD1 (6 bases). The CDR3 covers 16 residues. The germline CDR1 and CDR2 sequences are MDHEN and SYDVKM. V was trimmed by 3 bases and J by 6 bases, leaving 18 bases between them. CDR3 region: CASSFRTGRGAQPQHF. The CDR3, as DNA: TGTGCCAGCAGTTTTCGAACAGGGAGAGGGGCTCAGCCCCAGCATTTT.

V and J are TRBV11-2 and TRBJ2-7, with 8 bases lining up with TRBD2. Germline V gene lookup returns CDR1 SGHAT and CDR2 FQNNGV. The CDR3 consists of 13 residues. V trimming: 11 bases; J trimming: 5 bases; junction bases outside the gene matches: 11. CDR3 amino acids: CAGSVSGTHEQYF. CDR3 coding DNA: TGTGCCGGTTCGGTTAGCGGGACCCACGAGCAGTACTTC.

The chain is built from TRBV5-1 and TRBJ1-1; tentative D call: TRBD1 (6 bases). Trimming took off 5 bases at V and 1 base at J, with 15 bases between the two ends. The CDR3 is 15 residues long. Germline V lookup: CDR1 SGHRS, CDR2 YFSETQ. The CDR3 coding sequence is TGCGCCAGCAGTGCCGTAGAGACAGGGAACACTGAAGCTTTCTTT. Translated, it gives CASSAVETGNTEAFF.

In this sample, this clone turned up once. The V and J genes are TRBV29-1 and TRBJ1-1; D is unresolved. The V gene lost 7 bases and the J gene lost 5 bases, with 17 bases spanning the gap. The CDR3 is 13 amino acids. Germline V gives CDR1 SQVTM, CDR2 ANQGSEA. CDR3 residues: CSAWRGEGTEAFF. The CDR3 bases are TGCAGCGCTTGGCGCGGGGAAGGGACTGAAGCTTTCTTT.

This sequence joins TRBV28 and TRBJ2-6, with 8 positions matching TRBD1. The CDR3 spans 18 residues. Per the germline V gene, CDR1 is MDHEN and CDR2 is SYDVKM. J lost 2 bases, V lost 4 bases, and 10 bases had no gene match. CDR3 sequence: CASSSLGQGVPGANVLTF. The CDR3 DNA reads as TGTGCCAGCAGTTCTCTCGGACAGGGTGTACCTGGGGCCAACGTCCTGACTTTC.

The genes are TRBV29-1 and TRBJ2-7; D is unresolved. From germline, CDR1 is SQVTM and CDR2 ANQGSEA. The V end lost 3 bases, the J end lost 6 bases, and 18 bases lay between the germline ends. The CDR3 has 14 residues. CDR3 in amino acids: CSVESRQSGIEQYF. As DNA, the CDR3 is TGCAGCGTTGAGTCACGGCAGTCGGGTATCGAGCAGTACTTC.

The V and J genes are TRBV7-2 and TRBJ2-5; 9 bases match TRBD2. V was pared by 5 bases and J by 4 bases, with 8 bases of the junction left unmatched. Germline V lookup: CDR1 SGHTA, CDR2 FQGNSA. The CDR3 is 15 amino acids. CDR3 in amino acids: CASSLRAGGGETQYF. CDR3 DNA sequence: TGTGCCAGCAGCCTAAGAGCGGGAGGAGGAGAGACCCAGTACTTC.

This rearrangement joins TRBV5-1 to TRBJ1-5, with unresolved D. V lost 0 bases and J lost 5, with 12 bases in between. Germline V gene lookup returns CDR1 SGHRS and CDR2 YFSETQ. CDR3 length: 15 residues. The CDR3 bases are TGCGCCAGCAGCTTGGACGCGGCCGCAGATCAGCCCCAGCATTTT. It codes for CASSLDAAADQPQHF.

V and J are TRBV6-4 and TRBJ1-4; 8 positions agree with TRBD1. The CDR3 consists of 15 residues. CDR1 MRHNA and CDR2 SNTAGT come from the germline V gene. V was pared by 3 bases and J by 8 bases, with 8 bases of the junction left unmatched. CDR3 nucleotides: TGTGCCAGCAGTGAAAGGGCAGGGGGCGACGAAAAACTGTTTTTT. It encodes CASSERAGGDEKLFF.

V is TRBV28 and J is TRBJ1-2; D is unresolved. The length of the CDR3 is 11 residues. Germline CDR1 is MDHEN and CDR2 is SYDVKM. Deletions cut 4 bases from V and 8 bases from J, with 8 bases between. The CDR3 reads CASSSRRGYTF. The CDR3 nucleotides read TGTGCCAGCAGTTCTCGGCGGGGCTACACCTTC.

The CDR3 nucleotides read TGTGCCACCAGTGCCCCCTCGGGGGAGGGGGTTCCCGGGGAGCTGTTTTTT. This encodes CATSAPSGEGVPGELFF. J is TRBJ2-2 and V is TRBV24-1; a possible D gene is TRBD2 (7 bases). Trimming left V 5 bases short and J 6 bases short, with 21 bases between. The germline V gene has CDR1 KGHDR and CDR2 SFDVKD. The CDR3 spans 17 residues.

V and J are TRBV10-3 and TRBJ1-1, with a possible D match to TRBD1 (5 bases). Per germline, CDR1 ENHRY and CDR2 SYGVKD. The CDR3 contains 13 residues. V was trimmed by 3 bases and J by 4 bases, leaving 9 bases between them. The CDR3: CAISDKTATEAFF. For the CDR3, the DNA is TGTGCCATCAGTGACAAGACAGCCACTGAAGCTTTCTTT.